These 21 T cell receptor beta chains were all obtained from the same sample, sequenced in a study of cytomegalovirus exposure and HLA in healthy donors. The PCR was carried out with 60 Vbeta primers and 13 Jbeta primers. Generated by immunoSEQ multiplex PCR, the TCRdb table keeps only in-frame clones and is missing some. The sample includes 150,000 to 200,000 clones, 60% to 80% of them seen just once. Specimen: PBMCs. The origin of the receptors is a woman in her fifties or sixties in good health and CMV-seropositive.

The rearrangement joins TRBV29-1 to TRBJ2-7; TRBD1 matches 9 bases. V lost 8 bases to trimming and J lost 2 bases; unmatched junction nucleotides: 7. The CDR3 runs to 13 residues. Germline values: CDR1 SQVTM, CDR2 ANQGSEA. For the CDR3, the DNA is TGCAGCTGTTCCGGGACAGGGACCTACGAGCAGTACTTC. Translation gives CSCSGTGTYEQYF.

The V and J genes are TRBV5-4 and TRBJ2-1; a weak D match, TRBD2 (5 bases). Trimming stripped 2 bases from V and 0 bases from J, with 18 bases between. This CDR3 has 18 amino acids. Germline CDR1 reads SGHNT; CDR2 reads YYREEE (reference sequence). The CDR3 spells CASSLGGVGGLSYNEQFF. CDR3 DNA sequence: TGTGCCAGCAGCTTAGGCGGCGTTGGAGGCCTCTCCTACAATGAGCAGTTCTTC.

The rearrangement links TRBV25-1 to TRBJ2-5; D is perhaps TRBD1 (7 bases). The V gene lost 3 bases and the J gene lost 5 bases, with 16 bases spanning the gap. Germline V lookup: CDR1 MGHDK, CDR2 SYGVNS. The CDR3 has 15 residues. Written as DNA, the CDR3 is TGTGCCAGCAGTGATCCTACAGGGGCGGGGGAGACCCAGTACTTC. Translated: CASSDPTGAGETQYF.

As DNA, the CDR3 is TGTGCCAGCACCCGGACAGAAAACACTGAAGCTTTCTTT. This encodes CASTRTENTEAFF. The rearrangement links TRBV2 to TRBJ1-1; tentative D call: TRBD1 (6 bases). Deletions cut 7 bases from V and 2 bases from J, with 11 bases between. The CDR3 contains 13 residues. Per the germline V gene, CDR1 is SNHLY and CDR2 is FYNNEI.

The chain combines TRBV29-1 with TRBJ2-1, with D perhaps TRBD2 (6 bases). V lost 7 bases and J lost 2, with 12 bases in between. Per germline, CDR1 SQVTM and CDR2 ANQGSEA. The CDR3 extends over 13 amino acids. In nucleotides, the CDR3 is TGCAGCGGGCGGGCGGGAACCTACAATGAGCAGTTCTTC. This sequence encodes CSGRAGTYNEQFF.

This clone was detected once. This chain joins TRBV4-1 and TRBJ1-5; 7 positions match TRBD1. The CDR3 extends over 17 amino acids. J lost 6 bases, V lost 1 base, and 12 bases had no gene match. CDR1 and CDR2 from the germline V gene are MGHRA and YSYEKL. The CDR3 loop reads CASSQVGGQGVSQPQHF. CDR3 coding DNA: TGCGCCAGCAGCCAAGTAGGGGGGCAGGGGGTGAGTCAGCCCCAGCATTTT.

The gene calls are TRBV27 and TRBJ2-7, with D hard to call. Germline V lookup: CDR1 MNHEY, CDR2 SMNVEV (reference sequence). The CDR3 extends over 13 amino acids. Trimming shortened V by 6 bases and J by 3 bases, and 12 bases separated the two germline ends. CDR3 protein: CASRRDTHYEQYF. The CDR3 DNA reads as TGTGCCAGCAGGCGCGATACCCACTACGAGCAGTACTTC.

This chain connects TRBV6-6 to TRBJ2-7; 8 bases align to TRBD1. V lost 11 bases, J lost 0 bases, and 3 bases stayed unmatched. Looked up from germline, CDR1 is MNHNY and CDR2 is SVGAGI (reference sequence). The CDR3 spans 12 residues. CDR3 amino acids: CAATGGSYEQYF. CDR3 coding DNA: TGTGCCGCCACAGGGGGCTCCTACGAGCAGTACTTC.

The J gene is TRBJ1-5, the V gene TRBV19; 7 positions agree with TRBD1. The CDR3 loop spans 14 amino acids. Germline V gene data show CDR1 as LNHDA and CDR2 as SQIVND (reference sequence). With 8 bases clipped from V and 5 bases from J, the junction kept 9 bases outside the gene matches. The CDR3 nucleotides read TGTGCCAGTGCCGGGACAGTTTTTTATCAGCCCCAGCATTTT. Translated, it gives CASAGTVFYQPQHF.

The CDR3 is CAIRPGQGDTEAFF. CDR3 in DNA: TGTGCCATCAGACCGGGACAGGGGGACACTGAAGCTTTCTTT. The rearrangement joins TRBV10-3 to TRBJ1-1, with TRBD1 identical over 11 bases. V lost 6 bases to trimming and J lost 3 bases; unmatched junction nucleotides: 3. The length of the CDR3 is 14 residues. Germline loops: CDR1 ENHRY, CDR2 SYGVKD.

The chain links TRBV5-1 to TRBJ1-1; TRBD1 agrees at 7 bases. The CDR3 runs 14 residues. The germline V gene encodes CDR1 SGHRS and CDR2 YFSETQ. The junction had 4 bases not matched to a gene; V was cut back by 4 bases and J by 1 base. The CDR3 loop is CASSLTGTNTEAFF. CDR3 DNA sequence: TGCGCCAGCAGCCTGACAGGGACGAACACTGAAGCTTTCTTT.

V gene TRBV6-5 combines with J gene TRBJ2-1; tentatively, D is TRBD1 (5 bases). Germline lookup yields CDR1 MNHEY and CDR2 SVGAGI. CDR3 length: 11 residues. V lost 5 bases to trimming and J lost 12 bases, with 11 bases between them. The CDR3 coding sequence is TGTGCCAGCAGTGGAACAAGGGGGCAGTTCTTC. The encoded protein is CASSGTRGQFF.

The chain combines TRBV7-2 with TRBJ2-3; 16 bases map to TRBD2. This CDR3 contains 18 residues. V trimming: 5 bases; J trimming: 4 bases; junction bases outside the gene matches: 9. The V gene's germline CDR1 is SGHTA and CDR2 FQGNSA. The CDR3 region has the DNA TGTGCCAGCAGCAGAGGGGGACTAGCGGGGGGGCTAGCAGATACGCAGTATTTT. It translates to CASSRGGLAGGLADTQYF.

In this sample, this clone turned up a few times. The chain joins TRBV6-1 to TRBJ2-2; possible D gene TRBD1, 6 bases. The CDR3 has 15 amino acids. Germline values: CDR1 MNHNS, CDR2 SASEGT. V dropped 5 bases and J dropped 1 base, with 11 bases sitting between them. In DNA, the CDR3 is TGTGCCAGCAGTATACAGGGTGGGAACACCGGGGAGCTGTTTTTT. Protein sequence: CASSIQGGNTGELFF.

This chain links TRBV18 with TRBJ1-3; 7 nucleotides align to TRBD1. The V segment lost 5 bases and the J segment 2 bases; nucleotides outside the gene matches: 9. Looked up from germline, CDR1 is KGHSH and CDR2 is LQKENI. The CDR3 loop spans 16 amino acids. CDR3 bases: TGTGCCAGCTCAACGGGACAGCTAGGAACTGGAAACACCATATATTTT. It is translated as CASSTGQLGTGNTIYF. The variable domain in full, with the rest retrieved from reference TRBV18 and TRBJ1-3, is NAGVMQNPRHLVRRRGQEARLRCSPMKGHSHVYWYRQLPEEGLKFMVYLQKENIIDESGMPKERFSAEFPKEGPSILRIQQVVRGDSAAYFCASSTGQLGTGNTIYFGEGSWLTVV.

Only one count was recorded for this clone. The V gene is TRBV4-3, the J gene TRBJ2-4, with a tentative D call TRBD2 (5 bases). CDR1 is LGHNA and CDR2 is YSLEER in the germline V gene. This CDR3 comprises 13 residues. The ends were cut back, 0 bases at V and 9 bases at J, with 9 bases in the middle. In DNA, the CDR3 is TGCGCCAGCAGCCAAGATCGGGGATCCATTCAGTACTTC. Its translation is CASSQDRGSIQYF.

The chain employs TRBV12-2 and TRBJ2-2; whether TRBD1, the table's D call, matches the DNA was not checked. TRBV12-2 is a recognized pseudogene. CDR3 length: 15 amino acids. CDR3 DNA: TGTGCAAGTCGCTTAGAGGACAGGAACACCGGGGAGCTGTTTTTT. It specifies CASRLEDRNTGELFF.

J is TRBJ2-5 and V is TRBV29-1; 8 bases map to TRBD1. Trimming removed 4 bases from V and 5 bases from J; junction bases left unmatched: 18. The CDR3 length is 17 residues. CDR1 is SQVTM, CDR2 ANQGSEA, per germline. The CDR3 sequence: CSVVDWGGAGGLETQYF. CDR3 DNA: TGCAGCGTTGTTGATTGGGGCGGGGCAGGGGGCTTGGAGACCCAGTACTTC.

The V gene is TRBV4-3, the J gene TRBJ1-2; 8 nucleotides line up with TRBD1. V lost 1 base to trimming and J lost 0 bases; unmatched junction nucleotides: 4. Looked up from germline, CDR1 is LGHNA and CDR2 is YSLEER. The CDR3 totals 16 residues. CDR3 in DNA: TGCGCCAGCAGCCAAGTGGGGACAGGAGCTAACTATGGCTACACCTTC. As protein: CASSQVGTGANYGYTF.

The chain employs TRBV7-9 and TRBJ2-7; D gene ambiguous. Germline CDR1 reads SEHNR; CDR2 reads FQNEAQ (reference sequence). V lost 3 bases and J 4 bases, leaving 13 bases between the germline ends. CDR3 size: 14 residues. CDR3 bases: TGTGCCAGCAGCTTCGGAGAACTCTCATACGAGCAGTACTTC. Protein product: CASSFGELSYEQYF.

The V call is TRBV5-4, the J call TRBJ2-1; 7 nucleotides match TRBD2. With 0 bases clipped from V and 1 base from J, the junction kept 7 bases outside the gene matches. Looked up from germline, CDR1 is SGHNT and CDR2 is YYREEE (reference sequence). The CDR3 totals 17 residues. CDR3 loop: CASSLAGGSGSYNEQFF. The CDR3 DNA reads TGTGCCAGCAGCTTGGCCGGCGGGAGCGGTTCCTACAATGAGCAGTTCTTC.